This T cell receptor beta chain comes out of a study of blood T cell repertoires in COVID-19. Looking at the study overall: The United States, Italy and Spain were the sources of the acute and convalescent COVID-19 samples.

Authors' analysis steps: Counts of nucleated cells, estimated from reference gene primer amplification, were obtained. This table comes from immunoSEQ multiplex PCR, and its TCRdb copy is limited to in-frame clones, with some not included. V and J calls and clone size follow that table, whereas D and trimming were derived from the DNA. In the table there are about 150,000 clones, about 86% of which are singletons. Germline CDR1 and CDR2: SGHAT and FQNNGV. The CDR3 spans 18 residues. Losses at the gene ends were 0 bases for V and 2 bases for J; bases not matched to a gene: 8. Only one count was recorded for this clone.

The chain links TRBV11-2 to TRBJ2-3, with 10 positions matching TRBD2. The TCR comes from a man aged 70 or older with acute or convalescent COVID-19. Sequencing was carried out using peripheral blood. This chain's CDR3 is CASSLDPASGSFTDTQYF. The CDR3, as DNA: TGTGCCAGCAGCTTAGATCCCGCTAGCGGGAGTTTCACAGATACGCAGTATTTT.